The entry below gives a single T cell receptor (beta chain) sequence along with its context. This sample was taken from a study of blood T cell repertoires in COVID-19. The wider study: PBMCs, B-cell-depleted T cells, or T cells provided the cDNA or gDNA that made up the material.

In the original processing: Estimated nucleated cell counts came from reference gene primer amplification. Measured with immunoSEQ multiplex PCR; TCRdb has only the in-frame clones, and not every one. D and trimming were read from the DNA, whereas the V and J calls and clone size are those reported in that table. The sample holds 150,000 to 180,000 clones, 91% seen once. The CDR3 loop spans 17 amino acids. Germline CDR1 and CDR2: KGHDR and SFDVKD. Trimming removed 3 bases from V and 1 base from J; junction bases left unmatched: 7. The receptor was isolated from a man in his fifties or sixties with acute or convalescent COVID-19. The sample was peripheral blood. The chain recombines TRBV24-1 with TRBJ1-5; 8 nucleotides match TRBD1. The CDR3 coding sequence is TGTGCCACCAGTGATACGACAGGGGTAGGAAGCAATCAGCCCCAGCATTTT. This gives the protein CATSDTTGVGSNQPQHF.